What follows are 15 T cell receptor beta chains derived from one specimen sequenced in a study of patients and donors after allogeneic stem cell transplantation. TCRdb itself ran the RT-PCR reads through MiXCR, one entry per CDR3 protein. The sample yields more than 55,000 distinct CDR3 sequences, about an eighth seen once. Sample: blood, either unsorted or a sorted T cell fraction (not recorded which). Receptors were obtained from a human donor who was either an allogeneic HSCT recipient or a stem cell or donor lymphocyte infusion donor (not recorded which). It is not recorded whose cells these are; they may come from a transplant donor.

This clonotype was counted a few times. This sequence joins TRBV7-9 and TRBJ2-1; no clear D gene. Trimming took 3 bases from V and 6 from J, leaving 3 bases between them. This CDR3 has 11 amino acids. CDR1 is SEHNR and CDR2 is FQNEAQ in the germline V gene (reference sequence). Here the CDR3 reads CASSFGNEQFF. The CDR3 nucleotides read TGTGCCAGCAGCTTTGGCAATGAGCAGTTCTTC.

The chain links TRBV6-5 to TRBJ2-7; 9 positions agree with TRBD1. J lost 2 bases, V lost 0 bases, and 2 bases had no gene match. The CDR3 covers 15 residues. Germline V gene sequence: CDR1 MNHEY, CDR2 SVGAGI. In nucleotides, the CDR3 is TGTGCCAGCAGTTACTCGGGACAGGGAACCTACGAGCAGTACTTC. Amino acid sequence: CASSYSGQGTYEQYF.

Ten or more counts support this clonotype. V usage is TRBV25-1 and J usage is TRBJ1-1, with TRBD1 matching over 8 bases. The germline CDR1 and CDR2 sequences are MGHDK and SYGVNS. V lost 6 bases to trimming and J lost 5 bases; unmatched junction nucleotides: 8. CDR3 size: 14 residues. This chain's CDR3 is CASSIGQGRTEAFF. DNA for the CDR3: TGTGCCAGCAGCATAGGACAGGGAAGGACTGAAGCTTTCTTT.

In regard to this clonotype: A much larger clonotype is one base distant, so this may be a read error. The rearrangement links TRBV6-6 to TRBJ1-4; D is unclear. This CDR3 has 12 amino acids. Germline V gene data show CDR1 as MNHNY and CDR2 as SVGAGI (reference sequence). The CDR3 region is CDSSSPSEKLFF. CDR3 in DNA: TGTGACAGCAGTTCCCCCAGTGAAAAACTGTTTTTT.

This clonotype was counted many times. The rearrangement links TRBV2 to TRBJ1-2; D is undetermined. The germline V gene has CDR1 SNHLY and CDR2 FYNNEI. The CDR3 has 13 residues. The V end lost 9 bases, the J end lost 2 bases, and 13 bases lay between the germline ends. DNA of the CDR3: TGTGCCAGACTAGAGGGAGCGAACTATGGCTACACCTTC. Its protein is CARLEGANYGYTF.

This clonotype occurred a few times. V is TRBV20-1 and J is TRBJ1-2; D gene uncertain. The germline V and J ends were trimmed by 6 bases and 4 bases, with 15 bases remaining between them. The germline V gene encodes CDR1 DFQATT and CDR2 SNEGSKA (reference sequence). CDR3 length equals 13 residues. CDR3 DNA sequence: TGCAGTGCGTCCCGGGAAGTGATCTATGGCTACACCTTC. The encoded protein is CSASREVIYGYTF.

V is TRBV18 and J is TRBJ2-4, with 8 positions matching TRBD2. The V gene's germline CDR1 is KGHSH and CDR2 LQKENI. The CDR3 consists of 14 residues. J was trimmed by 7 bases and V by 3 bases; bases with no gene match: 5. This CDR3 is CASSPAAGDNIQYF. DNA for the CDR3: TGTGCCAGCTCACCTGCAGCGGGAGACAACATTCAGTACTTC.

The chain is built from TRBV5-1 and TRBJ2-2, with D uncertain. Germline-derived CDR1 and CDR2 are SGHRS and YFSETQ. Trimming removed 1 base from V and 2 bases from J, with 0 bases in between. CDR3 length: 12 residues. CDR3 nucleotide sequence: TGCGCCAGCAGCTTGAACACCGGGGAGCTGTTTTTT. It codes for CASSLNTGELFF.

The V gene is TRBV18, the J gene TRBJ1-5; D ambiguous. CDR1 is KGHSH and CDR2 is LQKENI in the germline V gene. The CDR3 has 18 amino acids. V was cut by 3 bases and J by 0 bases, with 18 bases left in between. Here the CDR3 reads CASSPQRVGQVSNQPQHF. DNA of the CDR3: TGTGCCAGCTCACCCCAACGGGTAGGGCAGGTTAGCAATCAGCCCCAGCATTTT.

This clonotype showed up many times. The chain carries TRBV9 and TRBJ1-2; D remains unclear. Germline V gene data show CDR1 as SGDLS and CDR2 as YYNGEE. V lost 0 bases to trimming and J lost 0 bases, with 15 bases between them. CDR3 length: 17 amino acids. In DNA, the CDR3 is TGTGCCAGCAGCGTAGGGGCCGGGTCCCTCGCTAACTATGGCTACACCTTC. Translation gives CASSVGAGSLANYGYTF.

The J gene is TRBJ2-7, the V gene TRBV2, with TRBD1 matching 7 bases. Trimming at V came to 6 bases and at J to 5 bases, leaving 7 bases not matched to a gene. CDR3 length equals 13 residues. The germline gives CDR1 SNHLY, CDR2 FYNNEI. CDR3 in amino acids: CASREGQRDEQYF. The CDR3 region has the DNA TGTGCCAGCAGAGAGGGACAGCGCGACGAGCAGTACTTC. Full variable domain (missing parts from reference TRBV2 and TRBJ2-7): EPEVTQTPSHQVTQMGQEVILRCVPISNHLYFYWYRQILGQKVEFLVSFYNNEISEKSEIFDDQFSVERPDGSNFTLKIRSTKLEDSAMYFCASREGQRDEQYFGPGTRLTVT.

Points on this clonotype: An end of the junction differs from the germline gene, which may be a read error. This chain uses TRBV3-1 with TRBJ1-2, with D hard to call. Germline V CDR1 and CDR2: LGHDT, YNNKEL (reference sequence). This CDR3 comprises 13 residues. CDR3 in amino acids: CASSQAIGYRYTF. As DNA, the CDR3 is TGTGCCAGCAGCCAAGCAATCGGCTATCGCTACACCTTC. The full variable domain, with the rest looked up from reference TRBV3-1 and TRBJ1-2, is DTAVSQTPKYLVTQMGNDKSIKCEQNLGHDTMYWYKQDSKKFLKIMFSYNNKELIINETVPNRFSPKSPDKAHLNLHINSLELGDSAVYFCASSQAIGYRYTFGSGTRLTVV.

This clonotype was seen ten or more times. The chain combines TRBV5-1 with TRBJ1-5, with 8 nucleotides matching TRBD1. The CDR3 loop spans 15 amino acids. Unmatched junction bases numbered 10, after V lost 7 bases and J lost 4 bases. CDR1 and CDR2 (germline): SGHRS, YFSETQ. This CDR3 reads CASHLDRGYNQPQHF. DNA for the CDR3: TGCGCCAGCCACCTCGACAGGGGATATAATCAGCCCCAGCATTTT.

The chain has TRBV27 and TRBJ2-1; D not resolved. CDR3 size: 13 residues. Trimming left V 6 bases short and J 3 bases short, with 9 bases between. CDR1 MNHEY and CDR2 SMNVEV come from the germline V gene (reference sequence). The CDR3 DNA sequence: TGTGCCAGCAGCCCCCTGTACTACAATGAGCAGTTCTTC. It codes for CASSPLYYNEQFF.

This clonotype was counted many times. J is TRBJ2-1 and V is TRBV12-3 or TRBV12-4; 9 bases line up with TRBD2. V lost 1 base and J lost 10; bases outside the gene matches: 5. This CDR3 contains 14 residues. Written as DNA, the CDR3 is TGTGCCAGCAGTTTAGATAAAGCGGGAGGCGAGCAGTTCTTC. It is translated as CASSLDKAGGEQFF.